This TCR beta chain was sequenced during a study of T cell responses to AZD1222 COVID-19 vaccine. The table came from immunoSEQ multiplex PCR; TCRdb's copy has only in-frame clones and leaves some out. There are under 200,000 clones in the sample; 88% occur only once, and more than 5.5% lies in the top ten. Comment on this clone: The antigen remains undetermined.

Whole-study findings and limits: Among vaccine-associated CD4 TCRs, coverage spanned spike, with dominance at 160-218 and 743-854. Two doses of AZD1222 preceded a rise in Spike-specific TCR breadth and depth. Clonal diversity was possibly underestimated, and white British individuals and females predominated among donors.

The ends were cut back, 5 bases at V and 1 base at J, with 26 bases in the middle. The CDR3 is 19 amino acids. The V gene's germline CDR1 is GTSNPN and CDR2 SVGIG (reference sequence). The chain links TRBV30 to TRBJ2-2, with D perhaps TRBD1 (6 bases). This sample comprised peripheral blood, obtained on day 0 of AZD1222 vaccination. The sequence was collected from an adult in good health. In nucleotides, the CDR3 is TGTGCCTGGGGACCGGGGTACAGGGCGTACCACCTGAACACCGGGGAGCTGTTTTTT. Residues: CAWGPGYRAYHLNTGELFF.